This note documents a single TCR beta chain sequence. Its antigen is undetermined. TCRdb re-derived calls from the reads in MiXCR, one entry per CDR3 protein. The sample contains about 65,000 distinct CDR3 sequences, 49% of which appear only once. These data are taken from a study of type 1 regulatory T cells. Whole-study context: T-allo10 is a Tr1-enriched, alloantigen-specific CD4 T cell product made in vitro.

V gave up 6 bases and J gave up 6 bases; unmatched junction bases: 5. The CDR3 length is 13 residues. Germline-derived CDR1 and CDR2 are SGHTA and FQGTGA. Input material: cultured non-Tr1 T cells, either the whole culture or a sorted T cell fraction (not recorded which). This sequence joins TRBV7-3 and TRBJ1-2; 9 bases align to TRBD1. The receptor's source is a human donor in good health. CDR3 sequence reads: CASSQDRGNGYTF. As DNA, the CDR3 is TGTGCCAGCAGTCAGGACAGGGGCAATGGCTACACCTTC.